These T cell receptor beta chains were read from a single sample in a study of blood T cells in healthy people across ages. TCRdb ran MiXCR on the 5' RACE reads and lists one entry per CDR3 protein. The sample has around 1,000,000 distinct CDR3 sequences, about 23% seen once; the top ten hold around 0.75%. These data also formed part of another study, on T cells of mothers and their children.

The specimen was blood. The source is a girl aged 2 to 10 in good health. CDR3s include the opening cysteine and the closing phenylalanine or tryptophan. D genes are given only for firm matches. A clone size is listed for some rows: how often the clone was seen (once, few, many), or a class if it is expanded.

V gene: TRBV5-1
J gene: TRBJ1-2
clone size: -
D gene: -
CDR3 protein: CASSLSTGPDYGYTF
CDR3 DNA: TGCGCCAGCAGCTTATCGACGGGCCCGGACTATGGCTACACCTTC

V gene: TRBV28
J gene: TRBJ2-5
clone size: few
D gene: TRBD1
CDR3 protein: CASRLTGKETQYF
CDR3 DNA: TGTGCCAGCAGGTTGACAGGGAAAGAGACCCAGTACTTC

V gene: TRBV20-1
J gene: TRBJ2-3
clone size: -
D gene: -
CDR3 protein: CSASTRGADTQYF
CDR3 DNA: TGCAGTGCTAGTACTCGGGGAGCAGATACGCAGTATTTT

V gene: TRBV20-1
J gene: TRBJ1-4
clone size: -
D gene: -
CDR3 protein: CSARDRRAGEGEKLFF
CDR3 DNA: TGCAGTGCTAGAGATCGGAGGGCAGGGGAGGGTGAAAAACTGTTTTTT

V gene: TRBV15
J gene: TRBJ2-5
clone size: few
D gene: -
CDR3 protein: CATSRDGRGVETQYF
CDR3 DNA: TGTGCCACCAGCAGAGATGGCCGGGGAGTAGAGACCCAGTACTTC

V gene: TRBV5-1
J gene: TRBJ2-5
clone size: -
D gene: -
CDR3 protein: CASKMVQEEAQYF
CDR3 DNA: TGCGCCAGCAAAATGGTGCAGGAGGAGGCCCAGTACTTC

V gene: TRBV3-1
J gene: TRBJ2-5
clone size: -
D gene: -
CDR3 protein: CATQSPQPAGQKETQYF
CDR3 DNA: TGTGCCACCCAATCGCCCCAGCCTGCGGGACAAAAAGAGACCCAGTACTTC

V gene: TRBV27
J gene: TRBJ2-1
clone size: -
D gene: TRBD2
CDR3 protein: CASSLGGVRYNEQFF
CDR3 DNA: TGTGCCAGCAGTTTAGGGGGGGTGAGGTACAATGAGCAGTTCTTC

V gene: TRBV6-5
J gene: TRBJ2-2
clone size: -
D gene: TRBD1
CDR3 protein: CASSYSRGTGGLYTGELFF
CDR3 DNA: TGTGCCAGCAGTTACTCGAGAGGGACAGGGGGTCTTTACACCGGGGAGCTGTTTTTT

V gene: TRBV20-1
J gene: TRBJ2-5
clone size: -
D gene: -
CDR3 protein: CSAQRRGQETQYF
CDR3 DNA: TGCAGTGCTCAGAGGCGGGGCCAAGAGACCCAGTACTTC

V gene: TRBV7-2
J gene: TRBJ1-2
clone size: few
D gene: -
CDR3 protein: CASSPRSLLDGYTF
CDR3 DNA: TGTGCCAGCAGCCCCCGGTCCTTGCTAGATGGCTACACCTTC

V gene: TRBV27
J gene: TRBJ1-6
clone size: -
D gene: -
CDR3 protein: CASSFETGNSPLHF
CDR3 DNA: TGTGCCAGCAGTTTTGAAACCGGCAATTCACCCCTCCACTTT

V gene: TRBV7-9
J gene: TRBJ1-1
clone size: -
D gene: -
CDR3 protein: CASSPQSGVNFF
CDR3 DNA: TGTGCCAGCAGCCCACAGTCCGGGGTGAATTTCTTT

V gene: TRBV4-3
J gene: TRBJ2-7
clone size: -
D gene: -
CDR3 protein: CASSLGQGTERYF
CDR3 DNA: TGCGCCAGCAGCCTCGGGCAGGGAACAGAGCGGTACTTC

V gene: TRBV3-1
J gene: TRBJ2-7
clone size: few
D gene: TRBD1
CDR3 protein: CASSQGRQGIYEQYF
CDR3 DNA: TGTGCCAGCAGCCAAGGGAGACAGGGCATCTACGAGCAGTACTTC

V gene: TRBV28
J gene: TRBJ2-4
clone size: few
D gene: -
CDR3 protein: CASSLPVLFAKNIQYF
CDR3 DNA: TGTGCCAGCAGTTTACCGGTCCTTTTTGCCAAAAACATTCAGTACTTC

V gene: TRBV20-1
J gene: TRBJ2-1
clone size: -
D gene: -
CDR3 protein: CSAPQGYEQFF
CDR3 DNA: TGCAGTGCTCCACAGGGTTATGAGCAGTTCTTC

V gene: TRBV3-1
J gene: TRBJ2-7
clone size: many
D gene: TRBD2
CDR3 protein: CASSQERGRANEQYF
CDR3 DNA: TGTGCCAGCAGCCAAGAACGAGGGAGGGCCAACGAGCAGTACTTC

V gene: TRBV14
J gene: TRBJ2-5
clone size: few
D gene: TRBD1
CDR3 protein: CASSQNVWDSQETQYF
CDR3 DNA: TGTGCCAGCAGCCAGAACGTATGGGACAGTCAAGAGACCCAGTACTTC

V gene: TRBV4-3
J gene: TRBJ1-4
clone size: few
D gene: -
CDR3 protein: CASSQEVSYATNEKLFF
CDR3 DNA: TGCGCCAGCAGCCAAGAAGTCAGCTACGCAACTAATGAAAAACTGTTTTTT

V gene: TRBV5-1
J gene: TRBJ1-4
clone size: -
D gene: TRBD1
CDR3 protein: CASSLARTGTEKLFF
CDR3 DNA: TGCGCCAGCAGCTTAGCAAGGACAGGGACGGAGAAACTGTTTTTT

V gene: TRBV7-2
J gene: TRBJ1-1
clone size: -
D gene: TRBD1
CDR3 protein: CASLGDRITEAFF
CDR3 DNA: TGTGCCAGCCTAGGGGACAGAATCACTGAAGCTTTCTTT

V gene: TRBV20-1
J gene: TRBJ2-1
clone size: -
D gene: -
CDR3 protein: CSARVGGALEYEQFF
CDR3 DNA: TGCAGTGCTAGAGTTGGGGGGGCTCTCGAGTATGAGCAGTTCTTC

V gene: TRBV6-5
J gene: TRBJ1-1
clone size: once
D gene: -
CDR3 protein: CASSYSATTGAFF
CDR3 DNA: TGTGCCAGCAGTTACTCGGCGACCACTGGGGCTTTCTTT

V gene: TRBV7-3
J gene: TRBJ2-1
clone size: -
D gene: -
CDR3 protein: CASSLLGAQYNEQFF
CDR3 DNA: TGTGCCAGCAGCTTATTAGGGGCCCAATACAATGAGCAGTTCTTC

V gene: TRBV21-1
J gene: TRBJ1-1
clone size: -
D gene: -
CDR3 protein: CASSSVTRAEAFF
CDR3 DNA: TGTGCCAGCTCCAGTGTGACGAGGGCTGAAGCTTTCTTT

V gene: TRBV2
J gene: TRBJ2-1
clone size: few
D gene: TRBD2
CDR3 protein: CASSEGAGVMNEQFF
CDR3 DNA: TGTGCCAGCAGTGAAGGAGCGGGAGTAATGAATGAGCAGTTCTTC

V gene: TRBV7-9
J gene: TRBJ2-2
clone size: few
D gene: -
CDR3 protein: CASSYLQGNTGELFF
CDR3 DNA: TGTGCCAGCAGTTATCTCCAGGGGAACACCGGGGAGCTGTTTTTT

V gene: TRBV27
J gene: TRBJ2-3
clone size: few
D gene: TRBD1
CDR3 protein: CASGQGIDTQYF
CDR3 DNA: TGTGCCAGCGGACAGGGGATAGATACGCAGTATTTT

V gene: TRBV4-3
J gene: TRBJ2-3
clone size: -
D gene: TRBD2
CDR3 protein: CASSEGTSATDTHYF
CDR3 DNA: TGCGCCAGCAGCGAAGGGACTAGCGCCACAGATACGCACTATTTT

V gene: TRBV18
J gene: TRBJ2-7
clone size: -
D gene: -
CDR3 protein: CASSPPGPSYEQYF
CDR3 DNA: TGTGCCAGCTCACCGCCGGGACCAAGTTACGAGCAGTACTTC

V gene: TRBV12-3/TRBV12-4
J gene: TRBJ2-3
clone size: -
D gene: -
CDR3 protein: CASSRLRGPSTDAQYF
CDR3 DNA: TGTGCCAGCAGTCGACTGAGGGGACCGAGCACAGATGCGCAGTATTTT

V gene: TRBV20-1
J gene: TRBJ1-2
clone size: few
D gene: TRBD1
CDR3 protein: CSARDRDDYGYTF
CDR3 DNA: TGCAGTGCAAGGGACAGGGACGACTATGGCTACACCTTC

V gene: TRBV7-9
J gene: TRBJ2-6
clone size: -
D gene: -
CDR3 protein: CASVPIESYSGANVLTF
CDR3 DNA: TGTGCCAGCGTTCCCATAGAGAGTTACTCTGGGGCCAACGTCCTGACTTTC

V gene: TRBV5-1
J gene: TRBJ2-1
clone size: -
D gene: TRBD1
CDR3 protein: CASSLQTGGNEQFF
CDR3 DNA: TGCGCCAGCAGCTTACAGACAGGGGGCAATGAGCAGTTCTTC

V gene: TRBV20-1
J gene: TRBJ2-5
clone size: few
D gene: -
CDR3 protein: CSALARSPGETQYF
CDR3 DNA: TGCAGTGCTCTTGCTAGATCCCCAGGAGAGACCCAGTACTTC

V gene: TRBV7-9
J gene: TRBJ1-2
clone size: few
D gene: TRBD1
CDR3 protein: CASSFRDSGVYGYTF
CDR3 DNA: TGTGCCAGCAGCTTCCGGGACAGCGGGGTCTATGGCTACACCTTC

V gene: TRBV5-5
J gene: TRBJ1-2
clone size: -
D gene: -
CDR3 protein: CASSLESGTIGYGYTF
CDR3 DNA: TGTGCCAGCAGCTTGGAATCGGGGACGATCGGCTATGGCTACACCTTC

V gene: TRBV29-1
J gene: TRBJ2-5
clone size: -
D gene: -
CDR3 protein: CSVAGAMLGKQETQYF
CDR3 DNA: TGCAGCGTTGCGGGGGCTATGTTGGGAAAACAAGAGACCCAGTACTTC

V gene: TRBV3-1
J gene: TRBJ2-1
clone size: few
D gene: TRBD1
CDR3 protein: CASSLPGGLMGDEQFF
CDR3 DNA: TGTGCCAGCAGCCTCCCAGGGGGTTTAATGGGCGATGAGCAGTTCTTC

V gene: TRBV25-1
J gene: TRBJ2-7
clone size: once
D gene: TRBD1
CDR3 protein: CASSELDRDSYEQYF
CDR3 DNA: TGTGCCAGCAGTGAATTAGACAGGGACTCCTACGAGCAGTACTTC

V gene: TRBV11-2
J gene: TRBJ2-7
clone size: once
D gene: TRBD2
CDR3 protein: CASSLGGLAAHYEQYF
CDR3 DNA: TGTGCCAGCAGCTTGGGAGGCCTAGCGGCACACTACGAGCAGTACTTC

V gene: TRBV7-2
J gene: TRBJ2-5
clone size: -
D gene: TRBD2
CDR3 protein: CASSWGGSGETQYF
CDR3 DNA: TGTGCCAGCAGCTGGGGGGGTTCGGGCGAGACCCAGTACTTC

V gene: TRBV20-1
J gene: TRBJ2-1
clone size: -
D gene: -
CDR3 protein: CSAIPLRGYNEQFF
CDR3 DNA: TGCAGTGCAATACCCCTGCGGGGTTACAATGAGCAGTTCTTC

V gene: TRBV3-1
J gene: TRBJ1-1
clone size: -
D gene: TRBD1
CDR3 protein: CASSSMPGQATNTEAFF
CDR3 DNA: TGTGCCAGCAGCTCGATGCCGGGACAGGCGACGAACACTGAAGCTTTCTTT

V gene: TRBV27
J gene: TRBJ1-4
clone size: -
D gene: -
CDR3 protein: CASSPRRVTTNEKLFF
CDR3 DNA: TGTGCCAGCAGTCCCCGTAGAGTGACGACTAATGAAAAACTGTTTTTT

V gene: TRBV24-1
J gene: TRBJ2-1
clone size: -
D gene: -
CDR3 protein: CATSDNNGFDEQFF
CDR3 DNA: TGTGCCACCAGTGACAACAACGGGTTCGATGAGCAGTTCTTC

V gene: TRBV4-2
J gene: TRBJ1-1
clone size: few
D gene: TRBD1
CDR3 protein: CASSQVGRQGGTEAFF
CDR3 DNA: TGTGCCAGCAGCCAAGTAGGGCGACAGGGAGGCACTGAAGCTTTCTTT

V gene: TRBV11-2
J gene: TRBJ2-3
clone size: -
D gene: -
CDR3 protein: CASSLVRASQNADTQYF
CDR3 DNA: TGTGCCAGCAGCTTAGTACGGGCGTCGCAAAATGCGGATACGCAGTATTTT

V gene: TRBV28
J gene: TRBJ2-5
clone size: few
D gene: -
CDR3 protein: CASSLDSVQETQYF
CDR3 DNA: TGTGCCAGCAGCCTCGACAGTGTGCAAGAGACCCAGTACTTC